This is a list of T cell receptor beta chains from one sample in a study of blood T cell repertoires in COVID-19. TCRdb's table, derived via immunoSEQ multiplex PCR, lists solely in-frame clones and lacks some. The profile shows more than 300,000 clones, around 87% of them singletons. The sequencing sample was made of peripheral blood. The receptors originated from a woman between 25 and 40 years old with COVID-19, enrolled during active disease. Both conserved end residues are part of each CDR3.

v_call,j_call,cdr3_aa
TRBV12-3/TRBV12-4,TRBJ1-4,CASRGEANEKLFF
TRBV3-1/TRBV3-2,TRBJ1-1,CASSQDNGATEAFF
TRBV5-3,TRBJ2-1,CARSLEVLKPRNHNEQFF
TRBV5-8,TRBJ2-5,CASSSPDRGLGGETQYF
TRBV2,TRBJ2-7,CASSDRRRYEQYF
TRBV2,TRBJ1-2,CASRLGQVYGYTF
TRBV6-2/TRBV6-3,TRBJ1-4,CASSYDRQAADEKLFF
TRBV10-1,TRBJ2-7,CASSELAGGEQYF
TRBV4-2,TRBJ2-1,CASSPLGVREQFF
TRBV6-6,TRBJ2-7,CASTPGLFYEQYF
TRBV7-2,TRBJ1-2,CASSLGPGYGYTF
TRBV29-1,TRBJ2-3,CSVPPNADTQYF
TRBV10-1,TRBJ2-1,CASSDPTSGRSNEQFF
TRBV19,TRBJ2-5,CASSRREGLQETQYF
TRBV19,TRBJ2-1,CASSALMARDEQFF
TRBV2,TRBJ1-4,CASSDGGTGEKLFF
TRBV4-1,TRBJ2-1,CASSPDPREGNEQFF